Only a few counts were recorded for the clone carrying this T cell receptor (beta chain). Its matching antigen is unknown. The CDR3 covers 13 residues. The germline V and J ends were trimmed by 1 base and 6 bases, with 9 bases remaining between them. Germline CDR1 and CDR2: SGHTA and FQGNSA. These data come from a study of identical twins. A universal primer site was added by template switching, and unique molecular identifiers were carried by the cDNA. TCRdb analysed the 5' RACE reads with MiXCR anew, one entry per CDR3 protein. The sample contains hundreds of thousands of distinct CDR3 sequences, about 22% of which appear only once. Study outcomes and limitations: Memory repertoires lacked the insertion deficit that abundant cord blood beta clonotypes showed.

This sample also appeared in a second study, on yellow fever vaccine responses in identical twins.

The receptor's source is a young woman in good health. V and J are TRBV7-2 and TRBJ2-5; tentative D call: TRBD1 (5 bases). The sequenced material came from CD4+ T cells sorted from blood. CDR3 DNA sequence: TGTGCCAGCAGCTTAGGACAGACACAGACCCAGTACTTC. Amino acids: CASSLGQTQTQYF.